The count of the clone carrying this T cell receptor (beta chain) is one. This record belongs to a study of blood T cell repertoires in COVID-19. The wider study: Sites across the United States, Italy and Spain contributed samples from acute and convalescent COVID-19.

J was trimmed by 6 bases and V by 4 bases; bases with no gene match: 13. Per germline, CDR1 SGHNT and CDR2 YYREEE (reference sequence). The CDR3 runs 15 residues. In the study's own analysis: Estimation of nucleated cell counts was performed using reference gene primer amplification. Method: immunoSEQ multiplex PCR; TCRdb's copy keeps in-frame clones and lacks some. V, J and clone size are taken as reported in that table, and D and trimming were inferred from the DNA itself. The sample has approximately 440,000 clones; about nine tenths are singletons. Sequencing input: peripheral blood. The chain recombines TRBV5-4 with TRBJ2-7; 7 bases line up with TRBD2. This receptor was identified in a woman in her forties or fifties with COVID-19, enrolled during active disease. The CDR3 region is CASSLGLEGSVEQYF. The CDR3 DNA reads as TGTGCCAGCAGCCTCGGACTAGAGGGGAGCGTCGAGCAGTACTTC.